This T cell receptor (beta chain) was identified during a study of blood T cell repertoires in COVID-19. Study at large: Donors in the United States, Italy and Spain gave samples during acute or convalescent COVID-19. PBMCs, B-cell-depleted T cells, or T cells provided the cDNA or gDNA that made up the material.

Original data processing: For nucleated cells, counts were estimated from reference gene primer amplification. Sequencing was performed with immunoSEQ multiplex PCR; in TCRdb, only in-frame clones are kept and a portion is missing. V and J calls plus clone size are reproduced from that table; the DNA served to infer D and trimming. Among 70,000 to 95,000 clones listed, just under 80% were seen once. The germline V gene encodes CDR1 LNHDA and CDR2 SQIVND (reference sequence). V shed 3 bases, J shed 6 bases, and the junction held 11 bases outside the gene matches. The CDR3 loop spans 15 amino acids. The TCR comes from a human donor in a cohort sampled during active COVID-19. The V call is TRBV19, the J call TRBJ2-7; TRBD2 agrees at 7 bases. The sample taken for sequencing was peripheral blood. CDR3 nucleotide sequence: TGTGCCAGTAGTATGGGAGGGCCCCCACAGAGCGAGCAGTACTTC. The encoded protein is CASSMGGPPQSEQYF.